Below, 19 T cell receptor beta chains from the same sample are listed, as sequenced in a study of T cells in Graves' hyperthyroidism and ophthalmopathy. Amplified TCR beta CDR3 regions came from RNA transcripts. First-round RT-PCR with HTBI primers amplified the TCR CDR3 region. MiXCR, run by TCRdb on the multiplex PCR reads, gives a single entry per CDR3 protein. This table has hundreds of thousands of distinct CDR3 sequences, about 45% appearing once. Sequencing was done on a sample of peripheral blood or thyroid tissue (not recorded which). The receptors come from an adult man with Graves' disease, either hyperthyroidism or ophthalmopathy (not recorded which).

This clonotype turned up a few times. The chain combines TRBV7-2 with TRBJ2-7; TRBD1 agrees at 8 bases. Trimming cost V 7 bases and J 4 bases; bases outside gene matches: 9. Per the germline V gene, CDR1 is SGHTA and CDR2 is FQGNSA. This CDR3 is 14 amino acids long. CDR3 DNA: TGTGCCAGCATGAGGACAGGGCAGGGATACGAGCAGTACTTC. It specifies CASMRTGQGYEQYF.

The chain links TRBV2 to TRBJ1-6, with D perhaps TRBD1 (6 bases). Germline CDR1 SNHLY, CDR2 FYNNEI. The V gene lost 2 bases and the J gene lost 9 bases, with 14 bases spanning the gap. The CDR3 spans 15 residues. CDR3 sequence reads: CASSERGGTGSPLHF. The CDR3 DNA follows: TGTGCCAGCAGTGAAAGGGGGGGAACGGGTTCACCCCTCCACTTT.

This clonotype has ten or more counts. The V gene is TRBV7-9, the J gene TRBJ2-2; TRBD2 agrees at 7 bases. V trimming: 5 bases; J trimming: 4 bases; junction bases outside the gene matches: 7. The CDR3 spans 15 residues. Germline CDR1 and CDR2: SEHNR and FQNEAQ (reference sequence). This chain's CDR3 is CASSERASGTGELFF. CDR3 DNA sequence: TGTGCCAGCAGCGAACGGGCTAGCGGCACCGGGGAGCTGTTTTTT.

Ten or more counts support this clonotype. The chain uses TRBV29-1 and TRBJ1-2; D uncertain. The CDR3 length is 16 residues. The V end was cut by 3 bases, the J end by 3 bases, with 20 bases between. In germline, CDR1 is SQVTM, CDR2 ANQGSEA. The CDR3 sequence is CSVDTRIEPLYYGYTF. DNA for the CDR3: TGCAGCGTTGACACCCGGATAGAACCTCTGTACTATGGCTACACCTTC.

This clonotype was counted a few times. The chain uses TRBV9 and TRBJ1-2, with 10 bases fitting TRBD1. The CDR3 spans 14 residues. Germline V gene data show CDR1 as SGDLS and CDR2 as YYNGEE. V shed 2 bases, J shed 4 bases, and the junction held 2 bases outside the gene matches. The CDR3 protein is CASSVRDRGYGYTF. The CDR3 DNA follows: TGTGCCAGCAGCGTTCGGGACAGGGGCTATGGCTACACCTTC. Full variable domain (outside the CDR3, taken from reference TRBV9 and TRBJ1-2): DSGVTQTPKHLITATGQRVTLRCSPRSGDLSVYWYQQSLDQGLQFLIQYYNGEERAKGNILERFSAQQFPDLHSELNLSSLELGDSALYFCASSVRDRGYGYTFGSGTRLTVV.

A few counts support this clonotype. The chain couples TRBV7-9 to TRBJ1-1; D is possibly TRBD1 (6 bases). V was trimmed by 5 bases and J by 1 base, leaving 17 bases between them. This CDR3 region has 16 residues. The germline V gene encodes CDR1 SEHNR and CDR2 FQNEAQ (reference sequence). The CDR3 is CASSGGTNTGNTEAFF. The CDR3 DNA sequence: TGTGCCAGCAGCGGGGGGACAAATACAGGGAACACTGAAGCTTTCTTT.

This clonotype occurred a few times. J is TRBJ2-7 and V is TRBV19; TRBD2 matches at 9 bases. The J segment lost 2 bases and the V segment lost 3 bases, leaving 5 bases of the junction unmatched. Germline V lookup: CDR1 LNHDA, CDR2 SQIVND (reference sequence). This CDR3 is 15 amino acids long. The CDR3 spells CASSITIAGAYEQYF. The CDR3 DNA sequence: TGTGCCAGTAGTATCACCATAGCGGGAGCCTACGAGCAGTACTTC. Drawing the rest from reference TRBV19 and TRBJ2-7, the complete variable domain is DGGITQSPKYLFRKEGQNVTLSCEQNLNHDAMYWYRQDPGQGLRLIYYSQIVNDFQKGDIAEGYSVSREKKESFPLTVTSAQKNPTAFYLCASSITIAGAYEQYFGPGTRLTVT.

This clonotype occurred once. An end of the junction differs from the germline gene, which may be a read error. The chain carries TRBV5-1 and TRBJ2-5; TRBD2 agrees at 15 bases. This CDR3 has 18 amino acids. CDR1 and CDR2 from the germline V gene are SGHRS and YFSETQ. The CDR3 loop reads CASSSGLAGGRMGETRYF. The CDR3 region has the DNA TGCGCCAGCAGCTCGGGACTAGCGGGAGGAAGAATGGGAGAGACCCGGTACTTC.

About this clonotype itself: The junction differs from germline at one of its ends, possibly a read error. The V and J genes are TRBV7-9 and TRBJ2-5; 13 bases line up with TRBD2. CDR1 and CDR2 (germline): SEHNR, FQNEAQ (reference sequence). This CDR3 comprises 17 residues. The CDR3 region is CASSDGRTSGSLETQYF. CDR3 bases: TGCGCCAGCAGCGACGGGCGGACTAGCGGGAGTTTGGAGACCCAGTACTTC.

This clonotype was counted ten times or more. This chain connects TRBV20-1 to TRBJ1-4, with D perhaps matching TRBD1 (6 bases). The V end lost 4 bases, the J end lost 8 bases, and 8 bases lay between the germline ends. The germline gives CDR1 DFQATT, CDR2 SNEGSKA (reference sequence). The length of the CDR3 is 11 residues. The CDR3 DNA reads TGCAGTGCTATTAGGGGGGAAAAACTGTTTTTT. Amino acids: CSAIRGEKLFF.

Comments on this clonotype: One end of the junction fails to match germline, which may point to a read error. This CDR3 reads CASSSANTGELVF. CDR3 coding DNA: TGTGCCAGCAGTTCTGCGAACACCGGGGAGCTGGTTTTT. The chain uses TRBV25-1 and TRBJ2-2; D possibly corresponds to TRBD2 (5 bases). The CDR3 is 13 amino acids. In germline, CDR1 is MGHDK, CDR2 SYGVNS.

This chain joins TRBV9 and TRBJ1-6; 10 bases are a match to TRBD1. CDR1 and CDR2 (germline): SGDLS, YYNGEE. CDR3 length: 13 amino acids. Losses at the gene ends were 3 bases for V and 12 bases for J; bases not matched to a gene: 3. CDR3 region: CASSEGQGRPLHF. DNA for the CDR3: TGTGCCAGCAGCGAGGGACAGGGGAGACCCCTCCACTTT.

Notes on this clonotype: A clone one base away is much larger, so this may be a read error. CDR3 in amino acids: CASSLAPSGGETQYF. The DNA for the CDR3 is TGTGCCAGCAGCTTAGCGCCTAGCGGGGGAGAGACCCAGTACTTC. V usage is TRBV7-9 and J usage is TRBJ2-5; the match to TRBD2 covers 10 bases. Losses at the gene ends were 0 bases for V and 4 bases for J; bases not matched to a gene: 2. From germline, CDR1 is SEHNR and CDR2 FQNEAQ (reference sequence). The CDR3 is 15 amino acids.

The chain recombines TRBV10-3 with TRBJ2-2; 8 nucleotides match TRBD2. With 4 bases clipped from V and 5 bases from J, the junction kept 12 bases outside the gene matches. The CDR3 loop spans 17 amino acids. Germline values: CDR1 ENHRY, CDR2 SYGVKD. The CDR3 sequence is CAISGSQSGSGTGELFF. The DNA of the CDR3 is TGTGCCATCAGTGGGTCTCAAAGCGGGAGCGGAACCGGGGAGCTGTTTTTT.

The chain uses TRBV5-1 and TRBJ1-1, with D unclear. Germline V lookup: CDR1 SGHRS, CDR2 YFSETQ. V was clipped by 0 bases and J by 1 base, with 4 bases between them. The CDR3 extends over 13 amino acids. The CDR3 region has the DNA TGCGCCAGCAGCTTGGACTGGAACACTGAAGCTTTCTTT. Its protein is CASSLDWNTEAFF.

This clonotype was recorded at least ten times. The chain couples TRBV29-1 to TRBJ2-7; D gene unclear. Trimming removed 3 bases from V and 2 bases from J, with 11 bases in between. Germline V gives CDR1 SQVTM, CDR2 ANQGSEA. The CDR3 extends over 13 amino acids. CDR3 protein: CSVESPTTYEQYF. In nucleotides, the CDR3 is TGCAGCGTTGAGTCCCCAACCACCTACGAGCAGTACTTC.

The genes are TRBV15 and TRBJ1-1; possibly TRBD1 for D (5 bases). Trimming pared 0 bases from V and 11 bases from J, leaving 13 bases between. The CDR3 loop spans 13 amino acids. The V gene's germline CDR1 is LNHNV and CDR2 YYDKDF (reference sequence). CDR3 sequence reads: CATSRDRPGEAFF. The CDR3 bases are TGTGCCACCAGCAGAGATCGCCCGGGGGAGGCTTTCTTT.

Many counts were recorded for this clonotype. A read error may account for a junction end that differs from germline. The chain links TRBV10-3 to TRBJ1-2, with 9 nucleotides matching TRBD1. The CDR3 is made up of 14 amino acids. CDR1 is ENHRY, CDR2 SYGVKD, per germline. The CDR3 DNA reads TGTGCCATCAATGAGGACAGGGGTCGAGGTGGCTACACCTTC. Its protein is CAINEDRGRGGYTF.

The DNA for the CDR3 is TGTGCCAGTAGTATATTCAGGGTGGATGGCAATCAGCCCCAGCATTTT. Its translation: CASSIFRVDGNQPQHF. This chain connects TRBV19 to TRBJ1-5; D possibly corresponds to TRBD1 (5 bases). The CDR3 runs 16 residues. Germline assignment: CDR1 LNHDA and CDR2 SQIVND (reference sequence). Trimming removed 2 bases from V and 2 bases from J, with 13 bases in between.